Following are 13 T cell receptor beta chains from one sample sequenced in a study of control samples from healthy donors and cancer patients. Measured with immunoSEQ multiplex PCR; TCRdb has only the in-frame clones, and not every one. The table lists roughly 49,000 clones, more than 80% of them singletons. Sequencing used PBMCs. All receptors come from a man aged 30 to 39 with colorectal cancer.

The chain carries TRBV7-9 and TRBJ2-3, with D hard to call. There are 14 residues in the CDR3. The V and J ends lost 5 bases and 2 bases respectively, with 11 bases between them. Germline V gene lookup returns CDR1 SEHNR and CDR2 FQNEAQ (reference sequence). CDR3 in amino acids: CASSHLRITDTQYF. CDR3 in DNA: TGTGCCAGCAGCCATCTTAGAATCACAGATACGCAGTATTTT. The complete variable domain, with remaining parts taken from reference TRBV7-9 and TRBJ2-3, reads DTGVSQNPRHKITKRGQNVTFRCDPISEHNRLYWYRQTLGQGPEFLTYFQNEAQLEKSRLLSDRFSAERPKGSFSTLEIQRTEQGDSAMYLCASSHLRITDTQYFGPGTRLTVL.

This clone has more than one count but fewer than ten. This rearrangement joins TRBV7-2 to TRBJ2-5; D remains unclear. This CDR3 is 15 amino acids long. The germline V gene has CDR1 SGHTA and CDR2 FQGNSA. Trimming pared 5 bases from V and 5 bases from J, leaving 18 bases between. The CDR3 reads CASSHLTDGLETQYF. CDR3 coding DNA: TGTGCCAGCAGCCACCTCACCGACGGTTTGGAGACCCAGTACTTC. Together with reference TRBV7-2 and TRBJ2-5, the CDR3 gives the full variable domain: GAGVSQSPSNKVTEKGKDVELRCDPISGHTALYWYRQSLGQGLEFLIYFQGNSAPDKSGLPSDRFSAERTGGSVSTLTIQRTQQEDSAVYLCASSHLTDGLETQYFGPGTRLLVL.

This clone turned up a few times. The chain combines TRBV27 with TRBJ1-4; unclear D gene. Trimming pared 3 bases from V and 4 bases from J, leaving 9 bases between. The length of the CDR3 is 14 residues. CDR1 and CDR2 from the germline V gene are MNHEY and SMNVEV (reference sequence). CDR3 residues: CASSLASFNEKLFF. The CDR3 DNA follows: TGTGCCAGCAGTTTGGCGAGTTTTAATGAAAAACTGTTTTTT.

The chain is built from TRBV4-1 and TRBJ1-2, with D tentatively TRBD1 (5 bases). Germline V gives CDR1 MGHRA, CDR2 YSYEKL. V gave up 0 bases and J gave up 8 bases, with 13 bases separating them. This CDR3 has 14 amino acids. CDR3 loop: CASSQERRGMGYTF. CDR3 nucleotides: TGCGCCAGCAGCCAAGAAAGGAGGGGAATGGGCTACACCTTC.

This clone was recorded a few times. The chain has TRBV7-8 and TRBJ2-3; 7 nucleotides match TRBD2. This CDR3 is built from 16 residues. Germline loops: CDR1 SGHVS, CDR2 FQNEAQ. Germline trimming cut 2 bases from V and 2 bases from J; bases unmatched to any gene: 7. CDR3 region: CASSLRDYRTTDTQYF. CDR3 DNA sequence: TGTGCCAGCAGCTTAAGGGACTACCGAACCACAGATACGCAGTATTTT.

This chain connects TRBV6-2 or TRBV6-3 to TRBJ2-3, with D perhaps being TRBD1 or TRBD2 (5 bases each). This CDR3 spans 16 amino acids. The V end was cut by 0 bases, the J end by 0 bases, with 10 bases between. Looked up from germline, CDR1 is MNHEY and CDR2 is SVGEGT. DNA for the CDR3: TGTGCCAGCAGTTACTCGAGGGGCAGGAGCACAGATACGCAGTATTTT. It encodes CASSYSRGRSTDTQYF.

The V call is TRBV3-1 (or the pseudogene TRBV3-2), the J call TRBJ2-1; perhaps TRBD2 as D (6 bases). The CDR3 totals 15 residues. V shed 3 bases and J shed 4 bases, with 13 bases lying between them. Germline values: CDR1 LGHDT, CDR2 YNNKEL (reference sequence). The CDR3: CASSQTGGPYNEQFF. The CDR3 DNA is TGTGCCAGCAGCCAGACCGGGGGACCTTACAATGAGCAGTTCTTC.

The V call is TRBV4-3, the J call TRBJ2-2; TRBD1 aligns across 8 bases. The CDR3 extends over 15 amino acids. Germline V lookup: CDR1 LGHNA, CDR2 YSLEER. V shed 3 bases and J 2 bases; nucleotides not matched to a gene: 2. CDR3 amino acids: CASSQGTGNTGELFF. The CDR3 nucleotides are TGCGCCAGCAGCCAGGGGACAGGTAACACCGGGGAGCTGTTTTTT.

V usage is TRBV4-3 and J usage is TRBJ1-1; D remains ambiguous. The CDR3 has 15 amino acids. Trimming removed 0 bases from V and 1 base from J, with 9 bases in between. Germline V gives CDR1 LGHNA, CDR2 YSLEER. CDR3 DNA: TGCGCCAGCAGCCAAGATGTGAAAGCGAACACTGAAGCTTTCTTT. This gives the protein CASSQDVKANTEAFF.

The J gene is TRBJ2-7, the V gene TRBV7-2; TRBD1 is a possible D gene (6 bases). The germline V gene has CDR1 SGHTA and CDR2 FQGNSA. CDR3 length equals 14 residues. The V end was cut by 2 bases, the J end by 0 bases, with 8 bases between. The CDR3 sequence: CASSLQGSSYEQYF. CDR3 sequence (DNA): TGTGCCAGCAGCTTACAGGGGAGCTCCTACGAGCAGTACTTC.

Comment on this clone: Relative to the germline gene, one junction end is altered; a read error may explain this. CDR3 DNA: TGCAGCGCACCGGGCAGGGCCTTTCCTTACTTC. Its protein is CSAPGRAFPYF. The rearrangement links TRBV20-1 to TRBJ1-2, with D possibly matching TRBD1 (5 bases). The CDR3 totals 11 residues. Germline values: CDR1 DFQATT, CDR2 SNEGSKA (reference sequence).

The sample holds one count of this clone. The rearrangement joins TRBV6-2 or TRBV6-3 to TRBJ1-6; D possibly corresponds to TRBD1 (6 bases). Trimming pared 6 bases from V and 11 bases from J, leaving 17 bases between. The CDR3 contains 14 residues. The germline V gene encodes CDR1 MNHEY and CDR2 SVGEGT. The CDR3 DNA reads TGTGCCAGCAGCCCGATGGGGGGCAGGACACCCCTCCACTTT. It is translated as CASSPMGGRTPLHF.

The gene calls are TRBV3-1 (or the pseudogene TRBV3-2) and TRBJ2-3, with TRBD2 matching 11 bases. The CDR3 length is 15 residues. From germline, CDR1 is LGHDT and CDR2 YNNKEL (reference sequence). J was trimmed by 1 base and V by 6 bases; bases with no gene match: 3. CDR3 coding DNA: TGTGCCAGCAGTTTAGCGGGGGGGCGCACAGATACGCAGTATTTT. Its protein is CASSLAGGRTDTQYF.